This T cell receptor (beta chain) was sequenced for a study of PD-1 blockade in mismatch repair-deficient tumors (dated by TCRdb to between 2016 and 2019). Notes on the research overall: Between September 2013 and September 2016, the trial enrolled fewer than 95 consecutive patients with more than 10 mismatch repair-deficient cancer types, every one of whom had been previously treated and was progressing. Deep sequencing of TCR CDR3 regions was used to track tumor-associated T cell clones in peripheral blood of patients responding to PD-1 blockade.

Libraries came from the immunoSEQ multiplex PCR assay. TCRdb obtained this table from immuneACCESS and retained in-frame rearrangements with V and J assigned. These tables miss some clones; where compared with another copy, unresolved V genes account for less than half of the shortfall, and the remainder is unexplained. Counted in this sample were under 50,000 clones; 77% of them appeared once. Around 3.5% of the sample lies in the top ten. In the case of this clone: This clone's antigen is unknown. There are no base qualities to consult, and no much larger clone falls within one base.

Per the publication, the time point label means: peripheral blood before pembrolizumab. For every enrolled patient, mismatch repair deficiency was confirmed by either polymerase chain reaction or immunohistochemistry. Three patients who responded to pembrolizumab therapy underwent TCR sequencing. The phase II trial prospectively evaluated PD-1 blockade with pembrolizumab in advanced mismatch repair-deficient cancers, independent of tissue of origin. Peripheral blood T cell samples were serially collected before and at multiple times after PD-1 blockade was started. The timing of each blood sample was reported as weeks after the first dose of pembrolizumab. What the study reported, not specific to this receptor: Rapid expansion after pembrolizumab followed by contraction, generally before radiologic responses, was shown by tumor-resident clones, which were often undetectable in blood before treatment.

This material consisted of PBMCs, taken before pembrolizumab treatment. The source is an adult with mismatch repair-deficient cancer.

The sequence in DNA is TGTGCCAGCAGTAGTCAGGGACACGACACAGATACGCAGTATTTT. The translation is CASSSQGHDTDTQYF. The chain employs TRBV27 and TRBJ2-3; tentative D gene TRBD1, with 6 bases matching. V was cut back by 5 bases and J by 2 bases, leaving a gap of 14 bases between them. Inclusive of the bounding cysteine and phenylalanine, the CDR3 is 15 residues long. Of the read, only the CDR3 DNA is kept; its 45 bases are in frame from base 1. From a lookup of the germline V gene (reference sequence), CDR1 and CDR2 are MNHEY and SMNVEV.